This TCR beta chain comes out of a study of naive and memory T cell subsets. Two oligonucleotides, mixed equimolar, formed the beta constant-region primer covering TRBC1 and TRBC2. Via MiXCR, TCRdb re-called the UMI-ligation and nested PCR reads, giving one row per CDR3 protein. The sample has roughly 140,000 distinct CDR3 sequences, 15% to 20% seen once. The sequence was collected from a human donor in good health. The sample taken for sequencing was naive CD4+ T cells from blood.

The CDR3 protein is CASSPDNEQFF. The CDR3 DNA reads as TGTGCCAGCAGCCCAGACAATGAGCAGTTCTTC. The genes are TRBV7-2 and TRBJ2-1; the D is unclear. Germline CDR1 SGHTA, CDR2 FQGNSA. This CDR3 spans 11 amino acids. Trimming shortened V by 5 bases and J by 5 bases, and 4 bases separated the two germline ends.